Following are 17 T cell receptor beta chains from one sample sequenced in a study of T cell responses to AZD1222 COVID-19 vaccine. The data were produced by immunoSEQ multiplex PCR, yet TCRdb's version contains in-frame clones alone and is incomplete. The sample carries about 60,000 clones, over 65% recorded once. Sequenced material: peripheral blood, taken 28 days after the second AZD1222 dose. All receptors come from an adult who received the AZD1222 COVID-19 vaccine.

This clone was observed a few times. The chain combines TRBV27 with TRBJ1-6; 8 nucleotides agree with TRBD1. Looked up from germline, CDR1 is MNHEY and CDR2 is SMNVEV (reference sequence). There are 17 residues in the CDR3. With 6 bases clipped from V and 1 base from J, the junction kept 8 bases outside the gene matches. CDR3 sequence (DNA): TGTGCCAGCAGCTACATCCGGGACAGGTCCTATAATTCACCCCTCCACTTT. Translation gives CASSYIRDRSYNSPLHF.

The sample holds one count of this clone. In DNA, the CDR3 is TGTGCCAGCGCCGGGAGGCCAACTAATGAAAAACTGTTTTTT. Translation: CASAGRPTNEKLFF. The rearrangement uses TRBV28 and TRBJ1-4; the D is unclear. This CDR3 has 14 residues. Germline V gene data show CDR1 as MDHEN and CDR2 as SYDVKM. V lost 8 bases and J 0 bases, leaving 10 bases between the germline ends.

The chain combines TRBV4-3 with TRBJ1-1; no reliable D call. Between the trimmed V and J ends, which lost 0 bases and 0 bases, there was a span of 26 bases. The CDR3 is made up of 21 amino acids. Germline values: CDR1 LGHNA, CDR2 YSLEER. CDR3 region: CASSQEVVRAAYDYVNTEAFF. For the CDR3, the DNA is TGCGCCAGCAGCCAAGAAGTAGTAAGGGCAGCCTATGACTACGTGAACACTGAAGCTTTCTTT.

This clone was detected only once. The chain couples TRBV7-2 to TRBJ2-1; D gene unclear. Between the trimmed V and J ends, which lost 5 bases and 3 bases, there was a span of 14 bases. From germline, CDR1 is SGHTA and CDR2 FQGNSA. CDR3 length: 15 residues. As DNA, the CDR3 is TGTGCCAGCAGCGTAAGAGGATTTAGCTACAATGAGCAGTTCTTC. Translation gives CASSVRGFSYNEQFF.

The V gene is TRBV7-9, the J gene TRBJ2-5, with 7 bases lining up with TRBD1. The CDR3 has 14 residues. Unmatched junction bases numbered 5, after V lost 5 bases and J lost 2 bases. Germline lookup yields CDR1 SEHNR and CDR2 FQNEAQ (reference sequence). CDR3 region: CASSQGDQQETQYF. The CDR3 DNA is TGTGCCAGCAGCCAGGGGGACCAACAAGAGACCCAGTACTTC.

The chain combines TRBV28 with TRBJ2-7; 9 nucleotides match TRBD1. This CDR3 has 16 amino acids. Germline CDR1 MDHEN, CDR2 SYDVKM. Unmatched junction bases numbered 9, after V lost 6 bases and J lost 0 bases. The DNA of the CDR3 is TGTGCCAGCAGCAGACCGGGACAGGGAACCTCCTACGAGCAGTACTTC. Protein sequence: CASSRPGQGTSYEQYF.

V and J are TRBV5-1 and TRBJ2-7; a possible D gene is TRBD2 (6 bases). The CDR3 extends over 15 amino acids. V lost 4 bases, J lost 1 base, and 15 bases lay in between. Per germline, CDR1 SGHRS and CDR2 YFSETQ. The CDR3 DNA follows: TGCGCCAGCAGCCTAGGGACTCCCAGTTCCTACGAGCAGTACTTC. Protein: CASSLGTPSSYEQYF.

The chain uses TRBV5-4 and TRBJ1-3, with D unclear. This CDR3 spans 14 amino acids. Germline V CDR1 and CDR2: SGHNT, YYREEE (reference sequence). V was trimmed by 2 bases and J by 0 bases, leaving 6 bases between them. The CDR3 DNA reads as TGTGCCAGCAGCTTCGGCAACTCTGGAAACACCATATATTTT. Translating it yields CASSFGNSGNTIYF.

The genes are TRBV19 and TRBJ2-2, with D perhaps TRBD1 or TRBD2 (6 bases each). CDR1 is LNHDA and CDR2 is SQIVND in the germline V gene (reference sequence). This CDR3 spans 14 amino acids. Trimming removed 5 bases from V and 4 bases from J, with 11 bases in between. The CDR3 nucleotides read TGTGCCAGTAGTGGGGGGCGCAGCACCGGGGAGCTGTTTTTT. As protein: CASSGGRSTGELFF. The full variable domain, completed using reference TRBV19 and TRBJ2-2, is DGGITQSPKYLFRKEGQNVTLSCEQNLNHDAMYWYRQDPGQGLRLIYYSQIVNDFQKGDIAEGYSVSREKKESFPLTVTSAQKNPTAFYLCASSGGRSTGELFFGEGSRLTVL.

This clone was found once. The V gene is TRBV4-1, the J gene TRBJ1-2, with 7 nucleotides matching TRBD1. Germline CDR1 is MGHRA and CDR2 is YSYEKL. With V trimmed by 0 bases and J by 8 bases, 9 bases remained unmatched. This CDR3 is built from 15 residues. CDR3 nucleotides: TGCGCCAGCAGCCAAGATGAGGGGGCGGTCCGCGGCTACACCTTC. Translated, it gives CASSQDEGAVRGYTF.

This sequence joins TRBV5-1 and TRBJ2-1, with D possibly being TRBD2 (5 bases). CDR1 and CDR2 from the germline V gene are SGHRS and YFSETQ. The CDR3 is 15 residues long. V lost 0 bases to trimming and J lost 4 bases, with 11 bases between them. The DNA of the CDR3 is TGCGCCAGCAGCTTGGATGTTGGCGGGTACAATGAGCAGTTCTTC. It translates to CASSLDVGGYNEQFF.

The rearrangement joins TRBV5-1 to TRBJ2-3; D might be TRBD1 (5 bases). Germline CDR1 SGHRS, CDR2 YFSETQ. Trimming removed 0 bases at V and 0 bases at J, with 8 bases between. The CDR3 runs 15 residues. CDR3 residues: CASSLGQSSTDTQYF. Here the CDR3 DNA reads TGCGCCAGCAGCTTGGGACAGTCCAGCACAGATACGCAGTATTTT. The variable domain in full, with the rest retrieved from reference TRBV5-1 and TRBJ2-3, is KAGVTQTPRYLIKTRGQQVTLSCSPISGHRSVSWYQQTPGQGLQFLFEYFSETQRNKGNFPGRFSGRQFSNSRSEMNVSTLELGDSALYLCASSLGQSSTDTQYFGPGTRLTVL.

This clone was observed a few times. The chain combines TRBV24-1 with TRBJ2-2; D could derive from TRBD1 or TRBD2 (6 bases each). Trimming stripped 7 bases from V and 4 bases from J, with 12 bases between. The CDR3 contains 14 residues. CDR1 is KGHDR and CDR2 is SFDVKD in the germline V gene. The CDR3 nucleotides are TGTGCCACCAGAGGGGGAGCGGGCACCGGGGAGCTGTTTTTT. Amino acid sequence: CATRGGAGTGELFF.

The V call is TRBV12-3 or TRBV12-4, the J call TRBJ1-2; D is undetermined. The CDR3 length is 12 residues. V was clipped by 6 bases and J by 8 bases, with 13 bases between them. CDR3 DNA: TGTGCCAGCAGGCCCGGTGGAGGGGGCTACACCTTC. Encoded protein: CASRPGGGGYTF.

This clone is a singleton in its sample. This chain connects TRBV28 to TRBJ1-2; TRBD1 is a possible D gene (5 bases). CDR1 is MDHEN, CDR2 SYDVKM, per germline. The V and J ends lost 2 bases and 6 bases respectively, with 10 bases between them. CDR3 size: 13 residues. The DNA of the CDR3 is TGTGCCAGCAGTTTAGGGGCAGGGAATGGCTACACCTTC. This codes for CASSLGAGNGYTF.

V and J are TRBV15 and TRBJ2-2; the D gene is possibly TRBD1 (6 bases). This CDR3 is built from 13 residues. V shed 0 bases and J shed 8 bases, with 7 bases lying between them. Per germline, CDR1 LNHNV and CDR2 YYDKDF (reference sequence). The CDR3 DNA is TGTGCCACCAGCAGAGAGGGGGCTGGGGAGCTGTTTTTT. Translation gives CATSREGAGELFF.

This sequence joins TRBV28 and TRBJ2-2; 8 bases are a match to TRBD1. The CDR3 sequence is 21 residues long. Germline V gene data show CDR1 as MDHEN and CDR2 as SYDVKM. After removal of 1 base from V and 7 bases from J, the junction contained 23 bases not matched to a gene. The CDR3 DNA follows: TGTGCCAGCAGTTTATCTAGCCACGGACTGTCCCCGGACAGGGTGGACGGGGAGCTGTTTTTT. Translation gives CASSLSSHGLSPDRVDGELFF.